The rows below give T cell receptor beta chains drawn from one sample of a study of T cell responses to AZD1222 COVID-19 vaccine. Method: immunoSEQ multiplex PCR; TCRdb's copy keeps in-frame clones and lacks some. The sample has about 98,000 clones, about four fifths seen once. The input for sequencing was peripheral blood, taken on day 0 of AZD1222 vaccination. Source of these receptors: an adult in good health. CDR3s include the opening cysteine and the closing phenylalanine or tryptophan. Fields, in order: CDR3 protein, CDR3 DNA, V gene, J gene, clone size, D gene. The D gene is left open where the match is weak. Where a row states a size, it is once, few, many or the class of an expanded clone; other rows omit it.

cdr3_aa: CASSFAAGELFF
cdr3_nt: TGTGCCAGCAGTTTTGCGGCCGGGGAGCTGTTTTTT
v_call: TRBV12-3/TRBV12-4
j_call: TRBJ2-2
clone_size: .
d_call: .

cdr3_aa: CASSPQGSNTGELFF
cdr3_nt: TGTGCCAGCTCACCTCAGGGGTCGAACACCGGGGAGCTGTTTTTT
v_call: TRBV18
j_call: TRBJ2-2
clone_size: .
d_call: .

cdr3_aa: CASSPGRGYNQPQHF
cdr3_nt: TGTGCCAGCTCACCAGGCAGGGGTTACAATCAGCCCCAGCATTTT
v_call: TRBV18
j_call: TRBJ1-5
clone_size: .
d_call: .

cdr3_aa: CASSLPGTGAFRRSYEQYF
cdr3_nt: TGTGCCAGCAGCCTTCCCGGGACAGGGGCCTTCCGTCGCTCCTACGAGCAGTACTTC
v_call: TRBV14
j_call: TRBJ2-7
clone_size: .
d_call: TRBD1

cdr3_aa: CASSSRPRSSGNTIYF
cdr3_nt: TGTGCCAGCAGCTCTAGACCCCGAAGCTCTGGAAACACCATATATTTT
v_call: TRBV5-6
j_call: TRBJ1-3
clone_size: .
d_call: .

cdr3_aa: CASSYTGQANTEAFF
cdr3_nt: TGTGCCAGCAGTTACACGGGACAGGCGAACACTGAAGCTTTCTTT
v_call: TRBV6-5
j_call: TRBJ1-1
clone_size: .
d_call: TRBD1

cdr3_aa: CASSLRGQYQETQYF
cdr3_nt: TGTGCCAGCAGTTTGCGCGGACAGTACCAAGAGACCCAGTACTTC
v_call: TRBV6-2/TRBV6-3
j_call: TRBJ2-5
clone_size: .
d_call: .

cdr3_aa: CASSLGTGDTEAFF
cdr3_nt: TGCGCCAGCAGCTTGGGGACAGGGGACACTGAAGCTTTCTTT
v_call: TRBV5-1
j_call: TRBJ1-1
clone_size: .
d_call: TRBD1

cdr3_aa: CATSDPPGGSGGTDTQYF
cdr3_nt: TGTGCCACCAGTGACCCCCCGGGGGGCAGCGGAGGCACAGATACGCAGTATTTT
v_call: TRBV24-1
j_call: TRBJ2-3
clone_size: .
d_call: .

cdr3_aa: CASSPQGSQETQYF
cdr3_nt: TGCGCCAGCAGCCCTCAGGGGTCCCAAGAGACCCAGTACTTC
v_call: TRBV5-1
j_call: TRBJ2-5
clone_size: .
d_call: .

cdr3_aa: CSVGRGLASHEQYF
cdr3_nt: TGCAGCGTTGGTCGGGGACTAGCTAGCCACGAGCAGTACTTC
v_call: TRBV29-1
j_call: TRBJ2-7
clone_size: .
d_call: TRBD2

cdr3_aa: CASSTPTGYTGELFF
cdr3_nt: TGTGCCAGTAGTACGCCCACAGGGTACACCGGGGAGCTGTTTTTT
v_call: TRBV19
j_call: TRBJ2-2
clone_size: .
d_call: .

cdr3_aa: CATSRERAGYSNQPQHF
cdr3_nt: TGTGCCACCAGCAGAGAACGTGCCGGGTATAGCAATCAGCCCCAGCATTTT
v_call: TRBV15
j_call: TRBJ1-5
clone_size: .
d_call: .

cdr3_aa: CASSYSVIGELFF
cdr3_nt: TGTGCCAGCAGTTACTCAGTGATCGGGGAGCTGTTTTTT
v_call: TRBV6-5
j_call: TRBJ2-2
clone_size: .
d_call: .

cdr3_aa: CASSPQLANYGYTF
cdr3_nt: TGTGCCAGCAGCCCTCAGTTAGCTAACTATGGCTACACCTTC
v_call: TRBV7-9
j_call: TRBJ1-2
clone_size: .
d_call: .

cdr3_aa: CASSPGTGRFSGANVLTF
cdr3_nt: TGTGCCAGCAGCCCGGGGACTGGACGTTTTTCTGGGGCCAACGTCCTGACTTTC
v_call: TRBV9
j_call: TRBJ2-6
clone_size: .
d_call: .

cdr3_aa: CASSYGRRTDTQYF
cdr3_nt: TGTGCCAGCAGTTACGGGAGGCGCACAGATACGCAGTATTTT
v_call: TRBV6-5
j_call: TRBJ2-3
clone_size: .
d_call: .

cdr3_aa: CASSFPRENEKLFF
cdr3_nt: TGTGCCAGCAGTTTCCCTCGGGAAAATGAAAAACTGTTTTTT
v_call: TRBV28
j_call: TRBJ1-4
clone_size: few
d_call: .

cdr3_aa: CASRETGGSYGYTF
cdr3_nt: TGTGCCAGTAGAGAGACAGGAGGGAGCTATGGCTACACCTTC
v_call: TRBV19
j_call: TRBJ1-2
clone_size: .
d_call: .

cdr3_aa: CASSDSSSYNEQFF
cdr3_nt: TGTGCCAGCAGCGACTCAAGCTCCTACAATGAGCAGTTCTTC
v_call: TRBV27
j_call: TRBJ2-1
clone_size: .
d_call: .

cdr3_aa: CASSLGGSGNTIYF
cdr3_nt: TGTGCCAGCAGCTTGGGAGGATCTGGAAACACCATATATTTT
v_call: TRBV5-4
j_call: TRBJ1-3
clone_size: few
d_call: .

cdr3_aa: CASSLEYQHTQGLNTEAFF
cdr3_nt: TGTGCCAGCAGCTTAGAGTACCAACATACACAGGGACTGAACACTGAAGCTTTCTTT
v_call: TRBV7-2
j_call: TRBJ1-1
clone_size: .
d_call: .

cdr3_aa: CASARNKEPYNEQFF
cdr3_nt: TGTGCCAGCGCCCGCAACAAGGAACCCTACAATGAGCAGTTCTTC
v_call: TRBV6-5
j_call: TRBJ2-1
clone_size: few
d_call: .

cdr3_aa: CASSLDRVNTEAFF
cdr3_nt: TGTGCCAGCAGTCTGGACAGGGTCAACACTGAAGCTTTCTTT
v_call: TRBV6-5
j_call: TRBJ1-1
clone_size: .
d_call: TRBD1

cdr3_aa: CASSKPGLAGGLFETQYF
cdr3_nt: TGTGCCAGCAGCAAACCGGGACTAGCGGGAGGTTTGTTTGAGACCCAGTACTTC
v_call: TRBV7-6
j_call: TRBJ2-5
clone_size: .
d_call: TRBD2

cdr3_aa: CASRTSGIYTQYF
cdr3_nt: TGTGCCAGTCGGACTAGCGGGATTTATACGCAGTATTTT
v_call: TRBV2
j_call: TRBJ2-3
clone_size: .
d_call: TRBD2

cdr3_aa: CASSLGQGVEQFF
cdr3_nt: TGCGCCAGCAGCTTGGGACAGGGGGTTGAGCAGTTCTTC
v_call: TRBV5-1
j_call: TRBJ2-1
clone_size: .
d_call: TRBD1

cdr3_aa: CSVEDLAGYGYTF
cdr3_nt: TGCAGCGTTGAAGATCTTGCAGGCTATGGCTACACCTTC
v_call: TRBV29-1
j_call: TRBJ1-2
clone_size: once
d_call: .

cdr3_aa: CASSLASRERGLAEAFF
cdr3_nt: TGTGCCAGCAGCTTGGCCTCTAGGGAGAGGGGGTTAGCTGAAGCTTTCTTT
v_call: TRBV5-6
j_call: TRBJ1-1
clone_size: .
d_call: .

cdr3_aa: CASSVGQDYGYTF
cdr3_nt: TGTGCCAGCAGCGTAGGGCAGGATTATGGCTACACCTTC
v_call: TRBV9
j_call: TRBJ1-2
clone_size: .
d_call: .

cdr3_aa: CASSYSSGTNYGYTF
cdr3_nt: TGTGCCAGCAGTTACTCAAGCGGGACTAACTATGGCTACACCTTC
v_call: TRBV6-5
j_call: TRBJ1-2
clone_size: .
d_call: .

cdr3_aa: CASSPVGSYGYTF
cdr3_nt: TGTGCCAGTAGTCCGGTGGGGTCCTATGGCTACACCTTC
v_call: TRBV19
j_call: TRBJ1-2
clone_size: .
d_call: .

cdr3_aa: CASSFGVQGNYEQYF
cdr3_nt: TGTGCCAGCAGCTTCGGGGTCCAGGGGAACTACGAGCAGTACTTC
v_call: TRBV11-3
j_call: TRBJ2-7
clone_size: few
d_call: .

cdr3_aa: CSVEGGGTQYF
cdr3_nt: TGCAGCGTTGAAGGGGGGGGGACCCAGTACTTC
v_call: TRBV29-1
j_call: TRBJ2-5
clone_size: .
d_call: TRBD2

cdr3_aa: CSVLQQGGTANTGELFF
cdr3_nt: TGCAGCGTCCTTCAACAAGGGGGTACAGCGAACACCGGGGAGCTGTTTTTT
v_call: TRBV29-1
j_call: TRBJ2-2
clone_size: once
d_call: .

cdr3_aa: CASSLTSGGADTQYF
cdr3_nt: TGTGCCAGCAGCTTAACTAGCGGGGGAGCAGATACGCAGTATTTT
v_call: TRBV7-9
j_call: TRBJ2-3
clone_size: .
d_call: TRBD2

cdr3_aa: CASSLASGGEQYF
cdr3_nt: TGTGCCAGCAGCTTAGCTAGCGGGGGCGAGCAGTACTTC
v_call: TRBV7-3
j_call: TRBJ2-7
clone_size: .
d_call: TRBD2

cdr3_aa: CASSAGHREAEKLFF
cdr3_nt: TGTGCCAGCAGCGCCGGACACCGGGAGGCGGAAAAACTGTTTTTT
v_call: TRBV9
j_call: TRBJ1-4
clone_size: once
d_call: .

cdr3_aa: CASSLWEGGGANYGYTF
cdr3_nt: TGTGCCAGCAGCTTATGGGAGGGCGGGGGAGCTAACTATGGCTACACCTTC
v_call: TRBV11-2
j_call: TRBJ1-2
clone_size: once
d_call: .

cdr3_aa: CASSVSGRNIQYF
cdr3_nt: TGTGCCAGCAGTGTTAGCGGGAGGAACATTCAGTACTTC
v_call: TRBV7-4
j_call: TRBJ2-4
clone_size: .
d_call: TRBD2

cdr3_aa: CASKGATPGYGYTF
cdr3_nt: TGTGCCAGCAAAGGGGCAACCCCGGGATATGGCTACACCTTC
v_call: TRBV7-2
j_call: TRBJ1-2
clone_size: .
d_call: .

cdr3_aa: CASSPRLIQFF
cdr3_nt: TGTGCCAGCAGCCCCCGACTCATTCAGTTCTTC
v_call: TRBV12-3/TRBV12-4
j_call: TRBJ2-1
clone_size: .
d_call: .

cdr3_aa: CASSLENRGKGSPLHF
cdr3_nt: TGTGCCAGCAGCTTGGAAAACAGGGGAAAGGGTTCACCCCTCCACTTT
v_call: TRBV5-6
j_call: TRBJ1-6
clone_size: few
d_call: TRBD1

cdr3_aa: CASSPPGLAGADTQYF
cdr3_nt: TGTGCCAGCAGCCCACCGGGACTAGCGGGAGCAGATACGCAGTATTTT
v_call: TRBV11-3
j_call: TRBJ2-3
clone_size: .
d_call: TRBD2

cdr3_aa: CASSYLPTENQPQHF
cdr3_nt: TGTGCCAGCAGTTACCTGCCGACCGAGAATCAGCCCCAGCATTTT
v_call: TRBV6-6
j_call: TRBJ1-5
clone_size: .
d_call: .

cdr3_aa: CAINRGMNTEAFF
cdr3_nt: TGTGCCATCAACAGGGGGATGAACACTGAAGCTTTCTTT
v_call: TRBV11-2
j_call: TRBJ1-1
clone_size: once
d_call: TRBD1

cdr3_aa: CASSVSSGRAVEQFF
cdr3_nt: TGTGCCAGCAGTGTCTCTAGCGGGAGGGCCGTTGAGCAGTTCTTC
v_call: TRBV2
j_call: TRBJ2-1
clone_size: .
d_call: TRBD2

cdr3_aa: CASSRASGRAEYEQFF
cdr3_nt: TGTGCCAGCAGCCGCGCTAGCGGGAGGGCCGAGTATGAGCAGTTCTTC
v_call: TRBV3-1/TRBV3-2
j_call: TRBJ2-1
clone_size: .
d_call: TRBD2

cdr3_aa: CAISGGDSFRSSGNTIYF
cdr3_nt: TGTGCCATCAGTGGGGGGGATAGCTTCCGAAGCTCTGGAAACACCATATATTTT
v_call: TRBV10-3
j_call: TRBJ1-3
clone_size: .
d_call: .

cdr3_aa: CSASSGEDGYTF
cdr3_nt: TGCAGTGCTAGTTCTGGGGAAGATGGCTACACCTTC
v_call: TRBV20-1
j_call: TRBJ1-2
clone_size: .
d_call: .

cdr3_aa: CASSYDRAAKNIQYF
cdr3_nt: TGTGCCAGCAGCTACGACAGGGCCGCCAAAAACATTCAGTACTTC
v_call: TRBV11-3
j_call: TRBJ2-4
clone_size: .
d_call: TRBD1